Sequencing of this T cell receptor beta chain was carried out in a study of control samples from healthy donors and cancer patients. CDR1 SGHTA and CDR2 FQGNSA come from the germline V gene. This CDR3 comprises 17 residues. V gave up 5 bases and J gave up 1 base; unmatched junction bases: 12. Assay used: immunoSEQ multiplex PCR; TCRdb lists only in-frame clones, some missing. The sample shows over 150,000 clones, over 85% of them seen only once. This rearrangement joins TRBV7-2 to TRBJ1-1; 8 bases map to TRBD1. This TCR came from a man between 18 and 35 years old in good health. Specimen: blood. The CDR3 reads CASSPPDWDRRNTEAFF. The CDR3 coding sequence is TGTGCCAGCAGCCCCCCAGATTGGGACAGGCGGAACACTGAAGCTTTCTTT. The full variable domain, rest sourced from reference TRBV7-2 and TRBJ1-1, is GAGVSQSPSNKVTEKGKDVELRCDPISGHTALYWYRQSLGQGLEFLIYFQGNSAPDKSGLPSDRFSAERTGGSVSTLTIQRTQQEDSAVYLCASSPPDWDRRNTEAFFGQGTRLTVV.